These 19 T cell receptor beta chains originate from one sample sequenced in a study of shared clonotypes between healthy human individuals (dated by TCRdb to about 2020). Library preparation used the immunoSEQ multiplex PCR assay. Not all clones reach the TCRdb copy of this immuneACCESS table, which keeps in-frame sequences only. Checked studies attribute under half of the gap to unresolved V genes and leave the rest unexplained. The sample records 2 million to 2.5 million clones, just over 90% of which are singletons. The top ten clonotypes cover roughly 0.36% of the sample. The source material was naive CD4+ T cells from PBMCs. This sample's cell subset or site label indicates: CD45RA+ positively selected. The receptors derive from a man in his late teens or twenties in good health. Some clones in this sample may be carry-over from other donors' samples.

J is TRBJ1-3 and V is TRBV6-1; D unclear. Trimming shortened V by 2 bases and J by 4 bases, and 9 bases separated the two germline ends. The CDR3 is made up of 14 amino acids. Germline values: CDR1 MNHNS, CDR2 SASEGT. In DNA, the CDR3 is TGTGCCAGCAGTGAAATTTGGTCGGGAAACACCATATATTTT. Translation: CASSEIWSGNTIYF.

The chain has TRBV4-1 and TRBJ1-1; D not certain. V lost 0 bases, J lost 2 bases, and 19 bases lay in between. Germline V gene data show CDR1 as MGHRA and CDR2 as YSYEKL. The CDR3 has 18 amino acids. The DNA of the CDR3 is TGCGCCAGCAGCCAAGATCAGTCTTTCGGAGGGTTCAACACTGAAGCTTTCTTT. Translating it yields CASSQDQSFGGFNTEAFF.

The rearrangement joins TRBV28 to TRBJ1-4; 8 bases match TRBD1. Looked up from germline, CDR1 is MDHEN and CDR2 is SYDVKM. V trimming: 3 bases; J trimming: 4 bases; junction bases outside the gene matches: 16. The CDR3 is made up of 19 amino acids. Here the CDR3 reads CASSFLSGGAGSSNEKLFF. The CDR3 DNA reads as TGTGCCAGCAGTTTCCTCTCAGGGGGCGCAGGGTCAAGTAATGAAAAACTGTTTTTT.

Note on this clone: Other DNA sequences in the same sample also yield this CDR3. The J gene is TRBJ1-5, the V gene TRBV18; D ambiguous. Germline V gene data show CDR1 as KGHSH and CDR2 as LQKENI. This CDR3 has 13 amino acids. With 2 bases removed from V and 4 bases from J, the gap between germline ends came to 6 bases. The CDR3 DNA reads TGTGCCAGCTCACCAGAAGGGAATCAGCCCCAGCATTTT. Translation: CASSPEGNQPQHF.

The rearrangement joins TRBV7-3 to TRBJ2-1; no definite D call. Germline V gene lookup returns CDR1 SGHTA and CDR2 FQGTGA. The CDR3 spans 14 residues. V gave up 5 bases and J gave up 0 bases, with 8 bases separating them. The CDR3, as DNA: TGTGCCAGCAGCCCAACTCGCTCCTACAATGAGCAGTTCTTC. It encodes CASSPTRSYNEQFF. Drawing the rest from reference TRBV7-3 and TRBJ2-1, the complete variable domain is GAGVSQTPSNKVTEKGKYVELRCDPISGHTALYWYRQSLGQGPEFLIYFQGTGAADDSGLPNDRFFAVRPEGSVSTLKIQRTERGDSAVYLCASSPTRSYNEQFFGPGTRLTVL.

Note on this clone: The sample holds other DNA sequences that translate to the same CDR3. The chain has TRBV15 and TRBJ1-1; D gene uncertain. The CDR3 extends over 11 amino acids. The germline gives CDR1 LNHNV, CDR2 YYDKDF (reference sequence). Trimming pared 9 bases from V and 1 base from J, leaving 6 bases between. This chain's CDR3 is CATRGNTEAFF. As DNA, the CDR3 is TGTGCCACTCGGGGGAACACTGAAGCTTTCTTT.

The chain couples TRBV7-2 to TRBJ2-2; D possibly matches TRBD1 or TRBD2 (5 bases each). Germline V gene lookup returns CDR1 SGHTA and CDR2 FQGNSA. The length of the CDR3 is 13 residues. With 5 bases removed from V and 6 bases from J, the gap between germline ends came to 10 bases. CDR3 coding DNA: TGTGCCAGCAGCCCCGGGACCTCCGGGGAGCTGTTTTTT. Its protein is CASSPGTSGELFF.

The V call is TRBV9, the J call TRBJ1-1, with D hard to call. The length of the CDR3 is 15 residues. V was trimmed by 4 bases and J by 6 bases, leaving 19 bases between them. The germline V gene encodes CDR1 SGDLS and CDR2 YYNGEE. CDR3 DNA: TGTGCCAGCAGCAAAGTGACGGTTGGGGTCCCTGAAGCTTTCTTT. Translation gives CASSKVTVGVPEAFF.

V and J are TRBV25-1 and TRBJ1-1, with 7 bases fitting TRBD1. Trimming cost V 4 bases and J 5 bases; bases outside gene matches: 10. CDR3 size: 15 residues. CDR1 and CDR2 (germline): MGHDK, SYGVNS. CDR3 bases: TGTGCCAGCAGTGGCGTTTGGGGACAGAGGACTGAAGCTTTCTTT. It translates to CASSGVWGQRTEAFF.

The chain is built from TRBV7-9 and TRBJ2-2, with a weak D call TRBD1 (6 bases). With 1 base removed from V and 4 bases from J, the gap between germline ends came to 16 bases. Germline V gives CDR1 SEHNR, CDR2 FQNEAQ (reference sequence). This CDR3 spans 17 amino acids. The CDR3 here is CASSLVPGAFGTGELFF. The CDR3 nucleotides read TGTGCCAGCAGCTTAGTACCAGGGGCTTTCGGCACCGGGGAGCTGTTTTTT.

The rearrangement joins TRBV29-1 to TRBJ2-5; 9 bases agree with TRBD1. The germline V gene has CDR1 SQVTM and CDR2 ANQGSEA. The length of the CDR3 is 17 residues. Losses at the gene ends were 4 bases for V and 4 bases for J; bases not matched to a gene: 16. The CDR3 reads CSVGRGGGQGLAETQYF. The DNA of the CDR3 is TGCAGCGTTGGAAGGGGGGGTGGACAGGGGCTAGCAGAGACCCAGTACTTC.

J is TRBJ2-1 and V is TRBV18; 10 bases match TRBD2. The V and J ends lost 3 bases and 7 bases, in that order; junction bases with no gene match: 18. The CDR3 runs to 19 residues. Germline-derived CDR1 and CDR2 are KGHSH and LQKENI. The DNA for the CDR3 is TGTGCCAGCTCACCCCTCACCAGCGGGAGGGCCGCTGGGCGGAATGAGCAGTTCTTC. Translating it yields CASSPLTSGRAAGRNEQFF.

The chain uses TRBV5-1 and TRBJ2-3; D is perhaps TRBD2 (6 bases). The CDR3 totals 18 residues. Deletions cut 5 bases from V and 3 bases from J, with 25 bases between. Looked up from germline, CDR1 is SGHRS and CDR2 is YFSETQ. CDR3 sequence reads: CASSFPAPRLAPTDTQYF. The CDR3 region has the DNA TGCGCCAGCAGTTTCCCTGCCCCTAGGCTAGCGCCTACAGATACGCAGTATTTT.

This clone is a singleton in its sample. V is TRBV2 and J is TRBJ1-2; D remains unclear. The germline V gene has CDR1 SNHLY and CDR2 FYNNEI. There are 12 residues in the CDR3. V was trimmed by 8 bases and J by 7 bases, leaving 14 bases between them. The CDR3 DNA reads TGTGCCAGCTCACTTCCCCGGTTTGGCTACACCTTC. This sequence encodes CASSLPRFGYTF. The full variable domain, with the rest looked up from reference TRBV2 and TRBJ1-2, is EPEVTQTPSHQVTQMGQEVILRCVPISNHLYFYWYRQILGQKVEFLVSFYNNEISEKSEIFDDQFSVERPDGSNFTLKIRSTKLEDSAMYFCASSLPRFGYTFGSGTRLTVV.

The chain carries TRBV4-2 and TRBJ2-7; D might be TRBD2 (5 bases). Per germline, CDR1 LGHNA and CDR2 YNFKEQ. Trimming removed 0 bases from V and 5 bases from J, with 8 bases in between. This CDR3 spans 13 amino acids. For the CDR3, the DNA is TGTGCCAGCAGCCAAGATCGGCGGGACGAGCAGTACTTC. It translates to CASSQDRRDEQYF.

V gene TRBV7-2 combines with J gene TRBJ2-3, with D perhaps TRBD1 or TRBD2 (5 bases each). V was shortened by 1 base and J by 8 bases, with 13 bases between the two germline ends. The CDR3 contains 14 residues. Germline V lookup: CDR1 SGHTA, CDR2 FQGNSA. As DNA, the CDR3 is TGTGCCAGCAGCTTAGTGGGGGAGTGGGGTACGCAGTATTTT. Amino acids: CASSLVGEWGTQYF.

The genes are TRBV9 and TRBJ1-3; no firm D call. The ends were cut back, 4 bases at V and 9 bases at J, with 14 bases in the middle. CDR3 size: 13 residues. Germline CDR1 SGDLS, CDR2 YYNGEE. This CDR3 is CASSPRLASTIYF. CDR3 coding DNA: TGTGCCAGCAGCCCCCGGCTCGCTTCCACCATATATTTT.

The rearrangement uses TRBV25-1 and TRBJ2-3; D possibly corresponds to TRBD2 (6 bases). Germline V gene lookup returns CDR1 MGHDK and CDR2 SYGVNS. The CDR3 contains 15 residues. V lost 8 bases to trimming and J lost 6 bases, with 21 bases between them. DNA of the CDR3: TGTGCCAGCGAGCCCTTAGACGGGAGTTTGGATACGCAGTATTTT. Its protein product is CASEPLDGSLDTQYF.

J is TRBJ1-5 and V is TRBV27; D might be TRBD1 (6 bases). In germline, CDR1 is MNHEY, CDR2 SMNVEV (reference sequence). The germline V and J ends were trimmed by 10 bases and 0 bases, with 19 bases remaining between them. The CDR3 length is 16 residues. The CDR3 is CATSDRGLFSNQPQHF. CDR3 nucleotides: TGTGCCACCTCAGATCGGGGGCTCTTTAGCAATCAGCCCCAGCATTTT.